This T cell receptor (beta chain) was sequenced during a study of cytomegalovirus exposure and HLA in healthy donors. The germline V gene has CDR1 LNHNV and CDR2 YYDKDF (reference sequence). The CDR3 consists of 19 residues. V was cut by 3 bases and J by 0 bases, with 22 bases left in between. With 60 Vbeta and 13 Jbeta primers, the PCR was carried out. Sequencing used immunoSEQ multiplex PCR; TCRdb keeps in-frame clones, though not all of them. The sample contains about 110,000 clones, approximately 78% of which appear only once. The sample taken for sequencing was PBMCs. The receptor comes from a man aged 30-40 years in good health and CMV-seropositive. The V call is TRBV15, the J call TRBJ2-3; the D gene is possibly TRBD1 (6 bases). The CDR3 sequence: CATSREQPNRDISTDTQYF. DNA for the CDR3: TGTGCCACCAGCAGGGAACAGCCGAACCGGGACATTAGCACAGATACGCAGTATTTT.